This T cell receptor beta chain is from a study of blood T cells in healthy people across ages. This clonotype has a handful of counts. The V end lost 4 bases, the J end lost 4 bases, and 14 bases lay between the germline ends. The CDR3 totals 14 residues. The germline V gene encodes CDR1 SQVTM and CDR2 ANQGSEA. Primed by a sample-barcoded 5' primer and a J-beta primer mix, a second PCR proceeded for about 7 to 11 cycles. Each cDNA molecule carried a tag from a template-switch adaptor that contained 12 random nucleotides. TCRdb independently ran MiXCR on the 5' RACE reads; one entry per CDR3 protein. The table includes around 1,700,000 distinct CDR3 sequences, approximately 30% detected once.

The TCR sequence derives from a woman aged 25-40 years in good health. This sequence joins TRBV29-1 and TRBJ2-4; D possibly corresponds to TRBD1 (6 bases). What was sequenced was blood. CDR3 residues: CSVGGAGTKNIQYF. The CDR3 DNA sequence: TGCAGCGTTGGTGGCGCAGGGACAAAAAACATTCAGTACTTC.